This T cell receptor (beta chain) was recorded in a study of response to subunit inactivated influenza vaccine. V was trimmed by 0 bases and J by 2 bases, leaving 11 bases between them. Germline CDR1 reads DFQATT; CDR2 reads SNEGSKA (reference sequence). The CDR3 is 15 residues long. A single record per CDR3 protein comes from TCRdb applying MiXCR to the RT-PCR reads. In the table there are around 320,000 distinct CDR3 sequences, around 22% of which are singletons. This sample comprised PBMCs from blood, obtained 21 months after vaccination. The V call is TRBV20-1, the J call TRBJ2-1; D call uncertain. The origin of this receptor is a man in his fifties or sixties who received an inactivated influenza vaccine. CDR3 bases: TGCAGTGCTAGAGATATCGAGCTAACCTACAATGAGCAGTTCTTC. Protein sequence: CSARDIELTYNEQFF.